Listed below are T cell receptor beta chains from one sample, sequenced in a study of blood T cell repertoires in COVID-19. Profiling relied on immunoSEQ multiplex PCR, and the TCRdb table lists in-frame clones only, not all of them. Among approximately 250,000 clones, 88% were seen once, and the ten largest hold 2% to 2.5%. Sequencing was performed on PBMCs or T cells enriched from blood (not recorded which). The receptors come from a woman in her sixties in a cohort exposed to, infected with or recovered from COVID-19 (not recorded which). CDR3s include the opening cysteine and the closing phenylalanine or tryptophan. D genes are given only for firm matches. Rows give clone size only sometimes, using once, few, many, or a class for an expanded clone.

>.|.|TRBV7-6|TRBJ1-3
CASSLGSLGDTIYF
TGTGCCAGCAGCTTAGGAAGTTTAGGGGACACCATATATTTT
>.|TRBD2|TRBV7-9|TRBJ2-5
CASSLDPGLQETQYF
TGTGCCAGCAGCTTAGACCCGGGACTACAAGAGACCCAGTACTTC
>.|.|TRBV18|TRBJ1-1
CASSPPGRTEAFF
TGTGCCAGCTCACCACCGGGCCGAACTGAAGCTTTCTTT
>.|TRBD1|TRBV2|TRBJ2-7
CASRAGTGSYEQYF
TGTGCCAGCAGGGCCGGGACAGGGTCCTACGAGCAGTACTTC
>.|.|TRBV2|TRBJ2-5
CASSVRETQYF
TGTGCCAGCAGTGTTAGAGAGACCCAGTACTTC
>.|.|TRBV19|TRBJ2-7
CASSRTIGGGGEQYF
TGTGCCAGTAGCCGCACTATAGGCGGGGGCGGTGAGCAGTACTTC
>.|.|TRBV5-4|TRBJ1-4
CASSFPAGRQKLFF
TGTGCCAGCAGCTTCCCCGCCGGGAGGCAAAAACTGTTTTTT
>once|.|TRBV28|TRBJ2-1
CASGTTIINEQFF
TGTGCCAGCGGGACAACTATTATTAATGAGCAGTTCTTC
>.|.|TRBV6-5|TRBJ1-5
CASSPAGGRNQPQHF
TGTGCCAGCAGTCCCGCCGGGGGTCGCAATCAGCCCCAGCATTTT
>.|.|TRBV6-5|TRBJ2-7
CASSLVGELYEQYF
TGTGCCAGCAGTTTGGTAGGGGAACTTTACGAGCAGTACTTC
>.|.|TRBV5-1|TRBJ1-1
CASRPRQINTEAFF
TGCGCCAGCAGACCCAGACAGATAAACACTGAAGCTTTCTTT
>.|.|TRBV6-5|TRBJ1-2
CATRGGEANYGYTF
TGTGCCACCCGTGGGGGCGAGGCTAACTATGGCTACACCTTC
>.|.|TRBV18|TRBJ1-5
CASSPGGGEHQPQHF
TGTGCCAGCTCCCCGGGGGGGGGTGAGCATCAGCCCCAGCATTTT
>.|.|TRBV11-2|TRBJ1-6
CASSTRDNDSPLHF
TGTGCCAGCAGCACCCGGGACAATGATTCACCCCTCCACTTT
>once|TRBD2|TRBV11-2|TRBJ2-4
CASSLASTSGRNAKNIQYF
TGTGCCAGCAGCTTAGCATCGACTAGCGGGAGAAATGCCAAAAACATTCAGTACTTC
>.|TRBD1|TRBV7-6|TRBJ1-1
CASSIGTGGRTEAFF
TGTGCCAGCAGCATTGGGACAGGGGGCAGAACTGAAGCTTTCTTT
>.|TRBD2|TRBV7-8|TRBJ2-2
CASSLRGGSGRAGGELFF
TGTGCCAGCAGCCTTAGGGGGGGTAGCGGGAGGGCCGGCGGGGAGCTGTTTTTT
>.|.|TRBV5-1|TRBJ2-7
CASSLSGTSSYEQYF
TGCGCCAGCAGCTTATCAGGGACAAGCTCCTACGAGCAGTACTTC